This paragraph covers one T cell receptor beta chain sequence. Its antigen is still unknown. This entry is derived from a study of cytomegalovirus exposure and HLA in healthy donors. Overall study context: A data release that came early held 80 million or so unique TCRs from HLA-typed donors.

Vbeta (60) and Jbeta (13) primers were used in the PCR. Produced via immunoSEQ multiplex PCR; TCRdb's table is partial and in-frame only. The repertoire holds some 60,000 clones, with more than 70% as singletons. Trimming took off 1 base at V and 4 bases at J, with 15 bases between the two ends. This CDR3 has 16 residues. Germline values: CDR1 SGHTA, CDR2 FQGTGA. Whole-study findings and limits: In a later analysis, a genetic analysis reported fewer productive-TCR N-insertions in an Asian-associated ancestry cluster than the cohort average.

This TCR came from a woman aged 25-40 years in good health and CMV-seronegative. Material: PBMCs. The rearrangement links TRBV7-3 to TRBJ2-3, with D possibly matching TRBD2 (6 bases). As DNA, the CDR3 is TGTGCCAGCAGCTTAAGATCAGGAGGGCCGCCAGATACGCAGTATTTT. Translation: CASSLRSGGPPDTQYF.